One and the same sample provided the 14 T cell receptor beta chains below, sequenced in a study of blood T cell repertoires in COVID-19. Data came from immunoSEQ multiplex PCR; TCRdb stores just in-frame clones and leaves some out. The sample lists about 270,000 clones; roughly 85% were seen once. Sequencing input: PBMCs or T cells enriched from blood (not recorded which). The receptors here all came from a woman aged 45-65 years with acute COVID-19.

The chain links TRBV12-5 to TRBJ1-1; a weak D match, TRBD1 (5 bases). Germline CDR1 LGHNT, CDR2 FRNRAP. The CDR3 loop spans 14 amino acids. Trimming took off 5 bases at V and 0 bases at J, with 10 bases between the two ends. The CDR3 is CASGLGAMNTEAFF. Written as DNA, the CDR3 is TGTGCTAGTGGTCTAGGGGCGATGAACACTGAAGCTTTCTTT.

A note on this clone: A junction boundary mismatches the germline segment, possibly from a read error. V gene TRBV12-3 or TRBV12-4 combines with J gene TRBJ1-2; tentatively, D is TRBD1 (6 bases). CDR3 length: 13 amino acids. CDR3 in DNA: TGTGCCAGCCGTTTAGGGACACGCGGCGGCTACACCTTC. Translation: CASRLGTRGGYTF.

The chain carries TRBV7-9 and TRBJ2-1; TRBD1 matches at 7 bases. The CDR3 is made up of 16 amino acids. V dropped 4 bases and J dropped 2; count of bases not matched to a gene: 8. Germline CDR1 is SEHNR and CDR2 is FQNEAQ (reference sequence). CDR3 sequence: CASSSLKTGTYNEQFF. The DNA of the CDR3 is TGTGCCAGCAGCTCACTAAAGACAGGGACCTACAATGAGCAGTTCTTC.

The chain has TRBV5-4 and TRBJ2-1; TRBD1 agrees at 9 bases. The junction had 8 bases not matched to a gene; V was cut back by 0 bases and J by 4 bases. CDR3 length: 17 amino acids. The V gene's germline CDR1 is SGHNT and CDR2 YYREEE (reference sequence). The chain's CDR3 is CASSLGGGTGRYNEQFF. For the CDR3, the DNA is TGTGCCAGCAGCTTGGGTGGAGGGACAGGGCGATACAATGAGCAGTTCTTC.

This chain uses TRBV18 with TRBJ2-2; D possibly corresponds to TRBD1 (6 bases). The length of the CDR3 is 16 residues. The V gene's germline CDR1 is KGHSH and CDR2 LQKENI. The V gene lost 4 bases and the J gene lost 0 bases, with 12 bases spanning the gap. Written as DNA, the CDR3 is TGTGCCAGCTCACTTCGGACAGCGTCGAACACCGGGGAGCTGTTTTTT. Translating it yields CASSLRTASNTGELFF.

The chain has TRBV3-1 (or the pseudogene TRBV3-2) and TRBJ1-3, with D perhaps TRBD1 (6 bases). CDR1 is LGHDT and CDR2 is YNNKEL in the germline V gene (reference sequence). The V and J ends lost 2 bases and 0 bases respectively, with 14 bases between them. The CDR3 sequence is 17 residues long. CDR3 DNA: TGTGCCAGCAGCCAATTTGCCGGACAGAGCTCTGGAAACACCATATATTTT. It translates to CASSQFAGQSSGNTIYF.

The chain employs TRBV9 and TRBJ1-4; unclear D gene. This CDR3 region has 16 residues. In germline, CDR1 is SGDLS, CDR2 YYNGEE. V was trimmed by 4 bases and J by 0 bases, leaving 13 bases between them. The CDR3 sequence: CASSPRQVATNEKLFF. The CDR3 region has the DNA TGTGCCAGCAGCCCTCGCCAGGTTGCAACTAATGAAAAACTGTTTTTT.

The chain recombines TRBV6-2 or TRBV6-3 with TRBJ1-1; 7 nucleotides agree with TRBD1. The V and J ends lost 4 bases and 3 bases, in that order; junction bases with no gene match: 2. Germline V gives CDR1 MNHEY, CDR2 SVGEGT. The CDR3 runs to 13 residues. CDR3 protein: CASSSGQDTEAFF. The CDR3 DNA follows: TGTGCCAGCAGTTCCGGACAGGACACTGAAGCTTTCTTT.

The CDR3 is CASSLGRQGETQYF. DNA of the CDR3: TGTGCCAGCAGCTTAGGACGCCAGGGAGAGACCCAGTACTTC. The chain combines TRBV11-2 with TRBJ2-5, with TRBD1 as a possible D gene (5 bases). CDR3 size: 14 residues. Trimming removed 1 base from V and 4 bases from J, with 10 bases in between. Per the germline V gene, CDR1 is SGHAT and CDR2 is FQNNGV. Drawing the rest from reference TRBV11-2 and TRBJ2-5, the complete variable domain is EAGVAQSPRYKIIEKRQSVAFWCNPISGHATLYWYQQILGQGPKLLIQFQNNGVVDDSQLPKDRFSAERLKGVDSTLKIQPAKLEDSAVYLCASSLGRQGETQYFGPGTRLLVL.

Turning to this clone: At one end, the junction sequence differs from germline, possibly due to a read error. J is TRBJ2-1 and V is TRBV2; 14 bases match TRBD2. CDR1 and CDR2 from the germline V gene are SNHLY and FYNNEI. The length of the CDR3 is 13 residues. CDR3 sequence reads: CASSGVTSGGAIF. DNA for the CDR3: TGTGCCAGCAGTGGCGTGACTAGCGGGGGGGCAATCTTC.

The chain has TRBV30 and TRBJ1-2, with D possibly matching TRBD1 (5 bases). Germline V gene sequence: CDR1 GTSNPN, CDR2 SVGIG (reference sequence). V was trimmed by 4 bases and J by 8 bases, leaving 20 bases between them. The CDR3 length is 14 residues. The CDR3 sequence: CAWKLWGETSGYTF. Written as DNA, the CDR3 is TGTGCCTGGAAATTGTGGGGGGAAACAAGCGGCTACACCTTC.

V and J are TRBV27 and TRBJ2-7; D might be TRBD2 (6 bases). The CDR3 is 16 residues long. V lost 8 bases to trimming and J lost 0 bases, with 20 bases between them. Germline CDR1 is MNHEY and CDR2 is SMNVEV (reference sequence). This CDR3 is CASSRSGSYSSYEQYF. The CDR3 DNA reads TGTGCCAGCTCGAGATCCGGGAGCTACAGCTCCTACGAGCAGTACTTC.

The chain joins TRBV7-9 to TRBJ1-4; possibly TRBD1 for D (5 bases). Germline V lookup: CDR1 SEHNR, CDR2 FQNEAQ (reference sequence). V was clipped by 5 bases and J by 7 bases, with 11 bases between them. This CDR3 has 13 amino acids. The CDR3 DNA is TGTGCCAGCAGCCCGGACATGAGTGAAAAACTGTTTTTT. It yields the protein CASSPDMSEKLFF.

For this clone: Other DNA sequences in the sample encode the same CDR3. The chain employs TRBV3-1 (or the pseudogene TRBV3-2) and TRBJ1-1; D perhaps matches TRBD1 (5 bases). V was clipped by 4 bases and J by 5 bases, with 14 bases between them. This CDR3 comprises 14 residues. Germline assignment: CDR1 LGHDT and CDR2 YNNKEL (reference sequence). The CDR3, as DNA: TGTGCCAGCAGCCTGAAACCGGGGGGGACTGAAGCTTTCTTT. Translating gives CASSLKPGGTEAFF.